This T cell receptor beta chain was found in a study of CD8+ T cells in alopecia areata. Study-level background: The drug, tofacitinib, lasted 6 to 18 months, followed by 6 months off drug.

The sample's treatment: oral pan-JAK inhibitor, 5-10 mg twice daily. Collection of lesional scalp punch biopsies and peripheral blood was performed in alopecia areata patients. Once RNA had been extracted, it was reverse transcribed into cDNA to act as the sequencing template. Clones were read by immunoSEQ multiplex PCR, and TCRdb kept only the in-frame ones, dropping some. The repertoire consists of 170,000 or so clones, with about 48% occurring once and the leading ten covering more than 10%. The sequence was obtained from a human donor with alopecia areata. The sequencing here drew on CD8+ T cells sorted from blood, taken at week 24, from a patient treated with tofacitinib.

The CDR3 sequence: CATSRDGERNYGYTF. The CDR3 DNA reads as TGTGCCACCAGCAGAGATGGGGAGCGGAACTATGGCTACACCTTC. V and J are TRBV15 and TRBJ1-2; D gene uncertain. Germline CDR1 LNHNV, CDR2 YYDKDF (reference sequence). Trimming removed 0 bases from V and 2 bases from J, with 10 bases in between. The CDR3 is 15 residues long. The full variable domain, completed using reference TRBV15 and TRBJ1-2, is DAMVIQNPRYQVTQFGKPVTLSCSQTLNHNVMYWYQQKSSQAPKLLFHYYDKDFNNEADTPDNFQSRRPNTSFCFLDIRSPGLGDTAMYLCATSRDGERNYGYTFGSGTRLTVV.